This T cell receptor beta chain was sequenced for a study of T cell repertoires in cytomegalovirus infection. Background on the study: Public TCR beta signature analysis indicated the presence of both CMV infection and matching HLA type.

TCRdb reprocessed the reads via MiXCR and lists one record per CDR3 protein. The sample records 200,000 to 300,000 distinct CDR3 sequences, approximately 13% being singletons. Concerning this clonotype itself: Antigen: not known.

Points from the study as a whole: Pooled public TCR beta family frequency picked out CMV carriers with the relevant HLA. CMV-specific TCR beta clonotypes restricted by HLA-C were the ones dominating the ex vivo response.

CDR1 is SGHAT and CDR2 is FQNNGV in the germline V gene. Trimming took 5 bases from V and 7 from J, leaving 12 bases between them. This CDR3 is built from 12 residues. This chain connects TRBV11-2 to TRBJ2-7, with D possibly matching TRBD2 (7 bases). This clonotype was obtained from a human donor in good health (CMV status not recorded). Some clones in this sample may be carry-over from other donors' samples. The sequenced material came from PBMCs. The CDR3 is CASSPGGREQYF. CDR3 in DNA: TGTGCCAGCAGCCCGGGGGGCCGGGAGCAGTACTTC.